This TCR beta chain derives from a study of blood T cell repertoires in COVID-19. Study overall: Samples representing acute and convalescent COVID-19 were sourced from the United States, Italy and Spain.

The V and J ends lost 0 bases and 8 bases respectively, with 12 bases between them. Germline V lookup: CDR1 SGHNT, CDR2 YYREEE (reference sequence). The CDR3 contains 15 residues. TCRdb's copy holds only in-frame clones and misses some; the assay was immunoSEQ multiplex PCR. The sample has tens of thousands of clones, around 79% seen once. Input material: peripheral blood. The chain links TRBV5-4 to TRBJ1-6; D call uncertain. The receptor was isolated from a human donor in a cohort sampled during active COVID-19. The CDR3 nucleotides are TGTGCCAGCAGCTTGGAACCCGGGGAGGATTCACCCCTCCACTTT. Translating gives CASSLEPGEDSPLHF.